The next 8 T cell receptor beta chains were all read from a single sample in a study of T cell responses to AZD1222 COVID-19 vaccine. TCRdb's copy holds only in-frame clones and misses some; the assay was immunoSEQ multiplex PCR. The repertoire holds 100,000 to 150,000 clones, with 80% to 95% as singletons. This specimen was peripheral blood, taken on day 0 of AZD1222 vaccination. These receptors were obtained from an adult in good health.

This chain links TRBV5-1 with TRBJ2-7, with D possibly called TRBD1 or TRBD2 (6 bases each). The CDR3 totals 13 residues. In germline, CDR1 is SGHRS, CDR2 YFSETQ. The V end was cut by 5 bases, the J end by 2 bases, with 11 bases between. CDR3 sequence: CASRRGETYEQYF. CDR3 DNA sequence: TGCGCCAGCAGAAGGGGGGAAACCTACGAGCAGTACTTC.

V gene TRBV7-8 combines with J gene TRBJ1-4; D remains ambiguous. The germline CDR1 and CDR2 sequences are SGHVS and FQNEAQ. The V end lost 2 bases, the J end lost 0 bases, and 4 bases lay between the germline ends. The CDR3 has 14 residues. The CDR3 bases are TGTGCCAGCAGCTTAATGTCAACTAATGAAAAACTGTTTTTT. Translating it yields CASSLMSTNEKLFF.

This rearrangement joins TRBV21-1 to TRBJ1-2. TRBV21-1 is a recognized pseudogene. The CDR3 length is 18 residues. CDR3 amino acids: CASTYQRDYGRINYGYTF. In nucleotides, the CDR3 is TGTGCCAGCACATATCAGCGGGATTACGGCAGGATTAACTATGGCTACACCTTC.

The CDR3 nucleotides read TGTGCCAGCAGTTTGGCGGGATCTTGGCCCGATCAGCCCCAGCATTTT. Encoded protein: CASSLAGSWPDQPQHF. The V gene is TRBV28, the J gene TRBJ1-5; no firm D call. Germline V gives CDR1 MDHEN, CDR2 SYDVKM. The CDR3 runs 16 residues. V lost 3 bases and J lost 5, with 17 bases in between.

This chain uses TRBV4-2 with TRBJ2-1; D might be TRBD1 or TRBD2, each matching 5 bases. The V gene lost 0 bases and the J gene lost 4 bases, with 10 bases spanning the gap. The CDR3 is 15 amino acids. Per the germline V gene, CDR1 is LGHNA and CDR2 is YNFKEQ. DNA for the CDR3: TGTGCCAGCAGCCAAGATATCTGGGGGTACAATGAGCAGTTCTTC. Amino acids: CASSQDIWGYNEQFF.

The chain uses TRBV5-1 and TRBJ2-2; 13 bases agree with TRBD2. Unmatched junction bases numbered 11, after V lost 6 bases and J lost 6 bases. The CDR3 spans 17 residues. Germline CDR1 and CDR2: SGHRS and YFSETQ. The CDR3 protein is CASTSTSGRAQAGELFF. The DNA for the CDR3 is TGCGCCAGCACCTCAACTAGCGGGAGGGCCCAGGCCGGGGAGCTGTTTTTT.

For the CDR3, the DNA is TGTGCCAGCAGTACCAGCGGGAGGGCCCCCTACGAGCAGTACTTC. Its translation: CASSTSGRAPYEQYF. The V call is TRBV6-5, the J call TRBJ2-7; 10 bases agree with TRBD2. Germline lookup yields CDR1 MNHEY and CDR2 SVGAGI. The CDR3 is made up of 15 amino acids. With 5 bases clipped from V and 2 bases from J, the junction kept 6 bases outside the gene matches.

The chain carries TRBV30 and TRBJ2-1; 11 nucleotides agree with TRBD2. From germline, CDR1 is GTSNPN and CDR2 SVGIG (reference sequence). After removal of 3 bases from V and 7 bases from J, the junction contained 8 bases not matched to a gene. This CDR3 has 15 residues. CDR3 DNA sequence: TGTGCCTGGAGGGAGACTAGCGGGGTTTCGAATGAGCAGTTCTTC. Residues: CAWRETSGVSNEQFF.